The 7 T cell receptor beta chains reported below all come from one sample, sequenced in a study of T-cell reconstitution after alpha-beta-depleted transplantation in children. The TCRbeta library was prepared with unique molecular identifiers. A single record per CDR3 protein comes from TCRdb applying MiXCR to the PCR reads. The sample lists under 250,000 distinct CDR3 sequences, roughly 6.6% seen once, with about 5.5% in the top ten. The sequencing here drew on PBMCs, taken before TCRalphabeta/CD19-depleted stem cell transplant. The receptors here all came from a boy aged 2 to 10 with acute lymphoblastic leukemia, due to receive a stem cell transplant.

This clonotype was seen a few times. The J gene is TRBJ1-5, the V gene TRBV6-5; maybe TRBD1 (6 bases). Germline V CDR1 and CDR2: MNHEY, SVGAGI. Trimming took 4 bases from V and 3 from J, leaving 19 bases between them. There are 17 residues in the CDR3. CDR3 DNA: TGTGCCAGCAGTTCCCTTTTCGTAGGGGGTATCAATCAGCCCCAGCATTTT. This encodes CASSSLFVGGINQPQHF.

Here the CDR3 reads CASSFTTGGGNQPQHF. The CDR3 DNA follows: TGTGCCAGCAGTTTCACAACAGGGGGCGGCAATCAGCCCCAGCATTTT. The rearrangement uses TRBV27 and TRBJ1-5, with TRBD1 identical over 9 bases. The V segment lost 3 bases and the J segment 2 bases; nucleotides outside the gene matches: 5. The CDR3 runs to 16 residues. Germline-derived CDR1 and CDR2 are MNHEY and SMNVEV (reference sequence).

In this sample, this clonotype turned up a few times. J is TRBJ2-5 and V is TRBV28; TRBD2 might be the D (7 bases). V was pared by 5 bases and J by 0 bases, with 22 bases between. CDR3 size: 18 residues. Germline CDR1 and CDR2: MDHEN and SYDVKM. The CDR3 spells CASSPPRGAGAYQETQYF. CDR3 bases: TGTGCCAGCAGTCCCCCCCGAGGGGCGGGGGCGTACCAAGAGACCCAGTACTTC. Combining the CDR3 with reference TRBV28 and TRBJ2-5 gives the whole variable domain DVKVTQSSRYLVKRTGEKVFLECVQDMDHENMFWYRQDPGLGLRLIYFSYDVKMKEKGDIPEGYSVSREKKERFSLILESASTNQTSMYLCASSPPRGAGAYQETQYFGPGTRLLVL.

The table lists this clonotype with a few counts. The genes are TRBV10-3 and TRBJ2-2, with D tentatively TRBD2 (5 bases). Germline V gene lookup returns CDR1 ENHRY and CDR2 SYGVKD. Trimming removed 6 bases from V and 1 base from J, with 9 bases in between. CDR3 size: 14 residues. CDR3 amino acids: CAISHGLNTGELFF. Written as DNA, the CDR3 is TGTGCCATCAGCCACGGACTGAACACCGGGGAGCTGTTTTTT.

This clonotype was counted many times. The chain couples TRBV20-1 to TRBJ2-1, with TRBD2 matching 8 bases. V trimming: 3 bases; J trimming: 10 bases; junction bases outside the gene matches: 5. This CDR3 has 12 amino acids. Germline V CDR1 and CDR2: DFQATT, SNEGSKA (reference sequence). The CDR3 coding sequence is TGCAGTGCTAGGAGCGGGGGAGGGGAGCAGTTCTTC. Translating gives CSARSGGGEQFF.

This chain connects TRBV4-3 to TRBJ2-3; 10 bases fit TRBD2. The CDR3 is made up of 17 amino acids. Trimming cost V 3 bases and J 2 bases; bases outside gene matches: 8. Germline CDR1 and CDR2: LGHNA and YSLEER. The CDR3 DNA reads TGCGCCAGCAGCCACCTAGATAGCGGGGGGTTCACAGATACGCAGTATTTT. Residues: CASSHLDSGGFTDTQYF.

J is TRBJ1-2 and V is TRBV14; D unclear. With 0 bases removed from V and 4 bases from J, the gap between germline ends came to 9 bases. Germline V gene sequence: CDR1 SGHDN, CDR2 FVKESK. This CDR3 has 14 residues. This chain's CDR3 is CASSQEIRGYGYTF. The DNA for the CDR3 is TGTGCCAGCAGCCAAGAGATAAGAGGCTATGGCTACACCTTC. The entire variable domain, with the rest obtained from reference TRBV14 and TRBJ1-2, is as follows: EAGVTQFPSHSVIEKGQTVTLRCDPISGHDNLYWYRRVMGKEIKFLLHFVKESKQDESGMPNNRFLAERTGGTYSTLKVQPAELEDSGVYFCASSQEIRGYGYTFGSGTRLTVV.